This note documents a single T cell receptor beta chain sequence. The antigen is unknown. These data come from a study of PD-1 blockade in classical Hodgkin lymphoma. Study-level findings and limits: Diversity in CD4+ TCRs, unlike that measured in CD8+ TCRs, had risen significantly by C4D1.

Per the germline V gene, CDR1 is LNHDA and CDR2 is SQIVND (reference sequence). Trimming pared 3 bases from V and 3 bases from J, leaving 6 bases between. The CDR3 is made up of 13 amino acids. Every one of the patients relapsed after autologous stem cell transplantation (brentuximab vedotin exposure was variable). The protocol was immunoSEQ multiplex PCR, while the TCRdb copy is restricted to in-frame clones and leaves out a portion. The table has approximately 100,000 clones, more than 85% seen once; the top ten hold about 6.4%. This specimen was peripheral blood mononuclear cells (PBMCs), taken before the second cycle of nivolumab. This receptor was taken from a human donor with classical Hodgkin lymphoma. This chain joins TRBV19 and TRBJ1-3; D not resolved. The CDR3 coding sequence is TGTGCCAGTAGTATCGACGGTGGAAACACCATATATTTT. It is translated as CASSIDGGNTIYF.